This paragraph covers one T cell receptor beta chain sequence. Antigen unknown. This sample was included in a study of cytomegalovirus exposure and HLA in healthy donors. In the study overall: Early on, a data release was issued that held about 85 million unique TCRs from HLA-typed donors. Study observations and caveats: In a later analysis, across HLA loci, associated TCR counts were highest for DRB1, lowest for HLA-C. One variant, a missense change in DCLRE1C, was linked in a later analysis to TCR beta V- and J-gene trimming.

Germline values: CDR1 LNHNV, CDR2 YYDKDF (reference sequence). With V trimmed by 1 base and J by 6 bases, 7 bases remained unmatched. The CDR3 is made up of 16 amino acids. The PCR used 60 Vbeta and 13 Jbeta primers. The method was immunoSEQ multiplex PCR; TCRdb's version includes in-frame clones alone and lacks a portion of them. Seen here are roughly 150,000 clones, 65% to 85% observed once, and the top ten hold under 1.5%. The sequenced sample was PBMCs. The receptor comes from a man between 45 and 60 years old in good health and CMV-seropositive. The chain combines TRBV15 with TRBJ1-4; 8 bases agree with TRBD1. Here the CDR3 reads CATSRGDRGADEKLFF. The CDR3 coding sequence is TGTGCCACCAGCAGAGGAGACAGGGGAGCGGATGAAAAACTGTTTTTT.